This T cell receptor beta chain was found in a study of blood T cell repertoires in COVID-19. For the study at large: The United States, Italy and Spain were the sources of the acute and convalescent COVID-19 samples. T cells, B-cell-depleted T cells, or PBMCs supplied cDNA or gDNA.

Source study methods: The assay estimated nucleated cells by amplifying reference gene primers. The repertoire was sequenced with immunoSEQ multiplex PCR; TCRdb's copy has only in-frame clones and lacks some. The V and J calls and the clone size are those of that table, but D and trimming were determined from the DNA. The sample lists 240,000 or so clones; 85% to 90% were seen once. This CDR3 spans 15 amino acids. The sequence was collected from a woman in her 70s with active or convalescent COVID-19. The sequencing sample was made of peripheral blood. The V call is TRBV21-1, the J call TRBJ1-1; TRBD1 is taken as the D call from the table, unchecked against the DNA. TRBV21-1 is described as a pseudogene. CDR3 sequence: CASSTGEVMNTEAFF. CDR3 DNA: TGTGCCAGCAGTACAGGGGAGGTTATGAACACTGAAGCTTTCTTT.